This entry is about one T cell receptor (beta chain). The target antigen is unknown. In germline, CDR1 is KGHDR, CDR2 SFDVKD. Trimming took 6 bases from V and 4 from J; bases not matched to a gene: 8. This CDR3 is 15 amino acids long. This entry comes from a study of CD8 T cells in ankylosing spondylitis. Broader study findings: Disease-linked clones were CD8+ and relatively rare in peripheral blood. Ankylosing spondylitis blood appeared to carry a characteristic TCR beta motif of several highly homologous variants.

TCRdb re-derived calls from the 5' RACE reads in MiXCR, one entry per CDR3 protein. The data hold some 240,000 distinct CDR3 sequences, with roughly 6.6% observed a single time. This clonotype was obtained from a male donor with ankylosing spondylitis. V usage is TRBV24-1 and J usage is TRBJ2-3; TRBD1 matches at 8 bases. The material sequenced was blood, either unsorted or a sorted T cell fraction (not recorded which). The CDR3 protein is CATSNRDRFSDTQYF. CDR3 in DNA: TGTGCCACCAGTAACCGGGACAGGTTTTCAGATACGCAGTATTTT.